Below are 7 T cell receptor beta chains sequenced from a single sample in a study of cytomegalovirus exposure and HLA in healthy donors. Assay used: immunoSEQ multiplex PCR; TCRdb lists only in-frame clones, some missing. The sample records over 150,000 clones, around 84% being singletons. Sequencing used PBMCs. Every receptor here comes from a woman aged 25 to 39 in good health and CMV-seropositive.

This chain joins TRBV2 and TRBJ1-1; a weak D match, TRBD1 (6 bases). V was shortened by 9 bases and J by 1 base, with 12 bases between the two germline ends. This CDR3 has 13 residues. Germline CDR1 SNHLY, CDR2 FYNNEI. This CDR3 is CASLKQGNTEAFF. CDR3 in DNA: TGTGCCAGTTTAAAACAGGGGAACACTGAAGCTTTCTTT.

Details on this clone: No DNA is shown, since the ends of the CDR3 on it are uncertain; the CDR3 is the one TCRdb lists. The chain recombines TRBV25-1 with TRBJ1-2. In germline, CDR1 is MGHDK, CDR2 SYGVNS. From its first to its last residue, the CDR3 has 15 amino acids. The CDR3 reads CASSADFGSGYGYTF.

This chain uses TRBV7-9 with TRBJ2-1; 9 bases agree with TRBD2. The germline CDR1 and CDR2 sequences are SEHNR and FQNEAQ (reference sequence). V shed 5 bases and J 6 bases; nucleotides not matched to a gene: 14. This CDR3 is built from 17 residues. The DNA for the CDR3 is TGTGCCAGCAGCCTCCCGGGACTAGCCGGCCGGGGCAATGAGCAGTTCTTC. Its protein product is CASSLPGLAGRGNEQFF.

V gene TRBV6-4 combines with J gene TRBJ2-1; 7 bases fit TRBD1. V was pared by 4 bases and J by 10 bases, with 13 bases of the junction left unmatched. The germline CDR1 and CDR2 sequences are MRHNA and SNTAGT. The length of the CDR3 is 15 residues. CDR3 protein: CASSVVHRGSYEQFF. CDR3 coding DNA: TGTGCCAGCAGTGTCGTCCACAGGGGCTCCTACGAGCAGTTCTTC.

V gene TRBV6-1 combines with J gene TRBJ1-2; 9 nucleotides align to TRBD1. CDR3 length: 15 residues. J lost 8 bases, V lost 5 bases, and 12 bases had no gene match. Germline assignment: CDR1 MNHNS and CDR2 SASEGT. CDR3 DNA sequence: TGTGCCAGCAGTATGGACAGGGGTGCGGGTAGAGGCTACACCTTC. This translates into CASSMDRGAGRGYTF.

The chain couples TRBV6-1 to TRBJ1-5; D gene ambiguous. The germline V gene has CDR1 MNHNS and CDR2 SASEGT. The V end was cut by 1 base, the J end by 1 base, with 8 bases between. This CDR3 has 15 amino acids. CDR3 sequence (DNA): TGTGCCAGCAGTGAAGAGGAGTTAAGCAATCAGCCCCAGCATTTT. Its protein is CASSEEELSNQPQHF.

This chain uses TRBV2 with TRBJ2-1, with a weak D call TRBD1 (6 bases). The germline CDR1 and CDR2 sequences are SNHLY and FYNNEI. Trimming removed 4 bases from V and 5 bases from J, with 12 bases in between. This CDR3 contains 14 residues. The CDR3 coding sequence is TGTGCCAGCAGTGGCCTCAGGGGAAACAATGAGCAGTTCTTC. Translating it yields CASSGLRGNNEQFF.